This TCR beta chain stems from a study of vaccination effects on CD4 cells after COVID-19 (dated by TCRdb to between 2021 and 2022). At the level of the whole study: Each participant received two doses of an mRNA SARS-CoV-2 vaccine, either BNT162b2 or mRNA-1273. Pre-vaccine samples were collected from a couple of convalescent patients 16 days and one week before the first dose, corresponding to 142 and 148 days after COVID-19 diagnosis. SARS-CoV-2 spike-specific CD4+ TCR repertoires were compared before and after mRNA vaccination in COVID-19 convalescent patients and in infection-naive vaccine recipients. A total of some eleven COVID-19 convalescent patients and a handful of SARS-CoV-2-naive healthy vaccine recipients were included in the full study. In the study, cultures from other donors were sequenced using the Oncomine TCR Beta short-read assay on an Illumina iSeq 100. What the authors observed across the whole study: The study was limited by a small number of convalescent patients, and early post-infection timepoints were lacking. In convalescent patients, the post-vaccine spike-reactive repertoire was composed mainly of new vaccine-induced clones that were largely distinct from infection-induced clones. Both infection-induced and vaccine-induced clones contracted markedly at late post-vaccination timepoints, which is consistent with waning T cell responses.

This clone was seen a single time. The clone's antigen remains unknown. There are no base qualities to consult, and no much larger clone falls within one base. The germline V gene provides CDR1 ENHRY and CDR2 SYGVKD. V is cut back by 6 bases and J by 4 bases, with 4 bases in the junction unmatched. There are 14 amino acids in the CDR3, from cysteine to phenylalanine inclusive. The kept DNA is CDR3 alone, 42 bases in frame from the first base. The ViraFEST assay stimulated PBMC with viral peptide pools and then used TCR sequencing to identify antigen-specific CD4+ T cell clonotypes by expansion. After around 10 days of culture, CD4+ T cells were isolated with the EasySep CD4+ T cell isolation kit. PCR-confirmed SARS-CoV-2 infection had occurred in convalescent patients between March and December 2020, before the Alpha, Beta and Delta variants emerged in the United States. Over 1.5 million PBMC per well were cultured with approximately 10 ug/ml peptides in IMDM containing around 4.6% human AB serum, about 9.7 IU/ml IL-2 and gentamicin. An HIV-1 Nef peptide pool served as the negative control culture condition. Half of the culture medium was replaced with fresh IL-2-containing medium on days 3 and 7. Each peptide stimulation condition was cultured in triplicate wells unless otherwise noted. Using Ficoll-Paque Plus gradient centrifugation, PBMC were separated from whole blood and then either used fresh or cryopreserved at -140C. Genomic DNA was extracted from cultured CD4+ T cells with the QIAamp micro DNA kit.

Preparation of the library involved the immunoSEQ multiplex PCR assay. TCR beta CDR3 sequencing was performed on DNA from the cultured, isolated CD4+ T cells. The original methods were these. The analysis removed non-productive TCR sequences, trimmed reads to the CDR3 region, and retained only CDR3s that were 7 or more amino acids long. The MANAFEST web app was used to pick out antigen-specific clonotypes by comparing their expansion in peptide wells with that in reference cultures. For clones to be considered positive, expansion at FDR<0.05 versus reference and all other wells, an odds ratio above 5, and a frequency above 0.1% in two replicate wells were required. A clonotype was defined as cross-reactive if the clonotype was significantly expanded both in SARS-CoV-2 spike wells and in at least one common cold coronavirus spike condition. CDR3 similarity was assessed by Levenshtein distance using the stringdist R package, and unrooted trees were constructed with ape in R 3.6.1. Imported from immuneACCESS, the table was reduced by TCRdb to in-frame sequences with V and J called. These copies leave out some clones; in studies compared against another copy, an unresolved V gene accounts for under half, and the cause of the remainder is not known. V and J calls and clone size come straight from that table; D and trimming were deduced from the DNA. The sample yields roughly 70,000 clones; over 60% were counted once. The leading ten clones occupy less than 5.5% of the sample.

The sequence was obtained from a human donor who had a prior SARS-CoV-2 infection. The chain is encoded by TRBV10-3 joined to TRBJ2-3, with TRBD2 identical over 10 junction bases. The material was CD4+ T cells from PBMCs cultured with HIV peptides, obtained before COVID-19 vaccination. This sample's cell subset or site label indicates: HIV-1 Nef peptide pool negative control/reference culture. The DNA sequence is as follows: TGTGCCATCAGACCCACTAGCGGGGCAGATACGCAGTATTTT. This gives the protein CAIRPTSGADTQYF.